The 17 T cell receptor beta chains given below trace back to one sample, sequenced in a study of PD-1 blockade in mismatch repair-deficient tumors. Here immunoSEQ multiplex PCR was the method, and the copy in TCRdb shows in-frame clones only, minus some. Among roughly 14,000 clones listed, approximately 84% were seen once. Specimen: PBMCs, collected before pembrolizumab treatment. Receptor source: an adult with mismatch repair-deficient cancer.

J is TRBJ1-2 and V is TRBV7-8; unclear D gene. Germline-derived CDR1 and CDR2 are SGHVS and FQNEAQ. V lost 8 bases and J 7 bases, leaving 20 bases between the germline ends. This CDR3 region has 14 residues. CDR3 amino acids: CASSWESAPSGYTF. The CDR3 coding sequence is TGTGCCAGCTCCTGGGAAAGTGCTCCTAGTGGCTACACCTTC.

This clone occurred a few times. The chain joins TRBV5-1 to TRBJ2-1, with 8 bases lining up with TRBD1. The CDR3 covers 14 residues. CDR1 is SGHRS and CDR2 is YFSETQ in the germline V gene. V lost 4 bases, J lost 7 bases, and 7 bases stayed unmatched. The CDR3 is CASSHGTGVNEQFF. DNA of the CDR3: TGCGCCAGCAGCCACGGGACAGGAGTAAATGAGCAGTTCTTC.

The CDR3 region is CASSYSAGLGGNEQFF. The CDR3 DNA sequence: TGTGCCAGCAGTTACTCTGCGGGCCTTGGGGGTAATGAGCAGTTCTTC. The V call is TRBV6-5, the J call TRBJ2-1; D could derive from TRBD1 or TRBD2 (5 bases each). CDR1 and CDR2 from the germline V gene are MNHEY and SVGAGI. Trimming removed 0 bases from V and 7 bases from J, with 16 bases in between. This CDR3 has 16 amino acids.

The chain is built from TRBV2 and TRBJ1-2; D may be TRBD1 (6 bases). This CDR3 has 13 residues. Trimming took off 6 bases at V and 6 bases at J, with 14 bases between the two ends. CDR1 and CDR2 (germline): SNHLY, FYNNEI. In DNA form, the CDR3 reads TGTGCCAGCAGCATAACAGGGATCAATGGCTACACCTTC. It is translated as CASSITGINGYTF. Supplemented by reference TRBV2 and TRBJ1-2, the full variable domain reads EPEVTQTPSHQVTQMGQEVILRCVPISNHLYFYWYRQILGQKVEFLVSFYNNEISEKSEIFDDQFSVERPDGSNFTLKIRSTKLEDSAMYFCASSITGINGYTFGSGTRLTVV.

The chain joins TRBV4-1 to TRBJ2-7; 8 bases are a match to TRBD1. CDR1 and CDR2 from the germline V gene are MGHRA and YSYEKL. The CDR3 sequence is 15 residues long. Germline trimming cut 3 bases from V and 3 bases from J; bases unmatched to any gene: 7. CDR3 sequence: CASSHTGTGDYEQYF. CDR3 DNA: TGCGCCAGCAGCCATACCGGGACAGGAGACTACGAGCAGTACTTC.

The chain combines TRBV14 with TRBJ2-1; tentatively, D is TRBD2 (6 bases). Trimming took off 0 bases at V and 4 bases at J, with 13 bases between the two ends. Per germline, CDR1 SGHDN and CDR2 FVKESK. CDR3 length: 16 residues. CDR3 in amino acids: CASSQDRGRYYNEQFF. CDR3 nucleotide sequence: TGTGCCAGCAGCCAAGATCGGGGGAGGTATTACAATGAGCAGTTCTTC.

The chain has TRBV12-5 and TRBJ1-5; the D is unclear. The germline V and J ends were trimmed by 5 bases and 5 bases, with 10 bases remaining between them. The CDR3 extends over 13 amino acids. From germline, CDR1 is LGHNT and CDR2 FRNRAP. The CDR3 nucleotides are TGTGCTAGTGGTCACCGCACAGATCAGCCCCAGCATTTT. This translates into CASGHRTDQPQHF. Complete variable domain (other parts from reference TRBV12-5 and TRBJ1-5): DARVTQTPRHKVTEMGQEVTMRCQPILGHNTVFWYRQTMMQGLELLAYFRNRAPLDDSGMPKDRFSAEMPDATLATLKIQPSEPRDSAVYFCASGHRTDQPQHFGDGTRLSIL.

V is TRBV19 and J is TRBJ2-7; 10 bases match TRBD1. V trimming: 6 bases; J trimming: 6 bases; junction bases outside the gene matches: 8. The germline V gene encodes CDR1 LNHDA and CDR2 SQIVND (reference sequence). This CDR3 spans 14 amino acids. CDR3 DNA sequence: TGTGCCAGTAGGCCGACAGGGGGCGCGGTCGAGCAGTACTTC. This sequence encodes CASRPTGGAVEQYF.

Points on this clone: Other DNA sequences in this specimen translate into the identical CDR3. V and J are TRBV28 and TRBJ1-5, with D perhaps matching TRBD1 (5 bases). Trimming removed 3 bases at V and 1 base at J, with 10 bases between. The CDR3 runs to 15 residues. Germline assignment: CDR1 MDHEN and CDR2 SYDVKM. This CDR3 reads CASSLSRASNQPQHF. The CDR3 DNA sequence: TGTGCCAGCAGTTTGTCCAGGGCCAGCAATCAGCCCCAGCATTTT. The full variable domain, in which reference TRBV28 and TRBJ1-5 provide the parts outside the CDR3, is DVKVTQSSRYLVKRTGEKVFLECVQDMDHENMFWYRQDPGLGLRLIYFSYDVKMKEKGDIPEGYSVSREKKERFSLILESASTNQTSMYLCASSLSRASNQPQHFGDGTRLSIL.

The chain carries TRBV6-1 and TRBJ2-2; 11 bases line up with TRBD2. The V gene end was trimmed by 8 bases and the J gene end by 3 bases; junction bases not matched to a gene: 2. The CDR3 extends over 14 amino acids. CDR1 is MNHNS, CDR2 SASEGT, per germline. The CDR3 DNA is TGTGCCAGCTCGGGACTAGCGGACACCGGGGAGCTGTTTTTT. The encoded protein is CASSGLADTGELFF.

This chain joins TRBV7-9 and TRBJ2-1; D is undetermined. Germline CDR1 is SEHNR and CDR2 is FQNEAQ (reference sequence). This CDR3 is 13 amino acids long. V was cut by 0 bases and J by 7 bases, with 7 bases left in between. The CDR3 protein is CASSLASKNEQFF. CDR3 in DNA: TGTGCCAGCAGCTTAGCAAGTAAGAATGAGCAGTTCTTC.

This CDR3 is CAISDPGTNHEQYF. The CDR3 DNA sequence: TGTGCCATCAGTGACCCCGGGACTAACCACGAGCAGTACTTC. V gene TRBV10-3 combines with J gene TRBJ2-7; 7 nucleotides line up with TRBD2. Per germline, CDR1 ENHRY and CDR2 SYGVKD. J lost 5 bases, V lost 3 bases, and 7 bases had no gene match. This CDR3 has 14 residues.

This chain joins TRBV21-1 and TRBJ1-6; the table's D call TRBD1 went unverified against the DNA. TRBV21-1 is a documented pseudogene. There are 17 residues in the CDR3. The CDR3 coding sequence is TGTGCCAGCAGCAAAAAAAGGGACAGCTCCTATAATTCACCCCTCCACTTT. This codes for CASSKKRDSSYNSPLHF.

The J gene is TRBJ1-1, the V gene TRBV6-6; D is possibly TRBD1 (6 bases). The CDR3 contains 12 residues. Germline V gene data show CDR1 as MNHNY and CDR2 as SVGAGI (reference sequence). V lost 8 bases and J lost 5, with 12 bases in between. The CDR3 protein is CASQKGVTEAFF. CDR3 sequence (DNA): TGTGCCAGCCAAAAGGGGGTTACTGAAGCTTTCTTT.

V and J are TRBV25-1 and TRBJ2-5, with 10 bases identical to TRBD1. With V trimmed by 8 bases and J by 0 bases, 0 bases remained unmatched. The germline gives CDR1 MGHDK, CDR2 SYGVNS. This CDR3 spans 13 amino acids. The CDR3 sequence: CASGTGDQETQYF. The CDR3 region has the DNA TGTGCCAGCGGGACAGGGGACCAAGAGACCCAGTACTTC.

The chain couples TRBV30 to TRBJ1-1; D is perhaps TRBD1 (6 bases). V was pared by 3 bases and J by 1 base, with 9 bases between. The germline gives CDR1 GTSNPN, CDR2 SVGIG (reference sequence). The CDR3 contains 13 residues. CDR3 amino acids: CAWRRQENTEAFF. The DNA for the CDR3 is TGTGCCTGGAGGAGACAGGAGAACACTGAAGCTTTCTTT. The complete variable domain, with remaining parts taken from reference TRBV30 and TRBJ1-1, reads SQTIHQWPATLVQPVGSPLSLECTVEGTSNPNLYWYRQAAGRGLQLLFYSVGIGQISSEVPQNLSASRPQDRQFILSSKKLLLSDSGFYLCAWRRQENTEAFFGQGTRLTVV.

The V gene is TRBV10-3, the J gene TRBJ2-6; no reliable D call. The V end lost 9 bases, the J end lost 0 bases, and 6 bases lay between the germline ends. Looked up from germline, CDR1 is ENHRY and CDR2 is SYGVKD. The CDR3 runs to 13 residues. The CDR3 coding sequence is TGTGCCATGTCTACCTCTGGGGCCAACGTCCTGACTTTC. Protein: CAMSTSGANVLTF.